The 29 T cell receptor beta chains reported below all come from one sample, sequenced in a study of vaccination and CD4 T cells after COVID-19. Cultured CD4+ T-cell DNA underwent Oncomine TCR Beta short-read sequencing. One entry per CDR3 protein, called by TCRdb with MiXCR from the PCR reads. The sample has nearly 25,000 distinct CDR3 sequences, 62% seen once. Treatment of the sample: roughly 11-day PBMC culture with coronavirus spike peptide pools or control peptides (ViraFEST assay). These receptors have no identified antigens. The specimen sequenced was CD4+ T cells from blood, cultured in vitro. The receptors come from a human donor who had recovered from COVID-19.

The V and J genes are TRBV19 and TRBJ1-2; D may be TRBD1 (6 bases). Trimming removed 7 bases from V and 0 bases from J, with 18 bases in between. CDR1 and CDR2 from the germline V gene are LNHDA and SQIVND (reference sequence). The CDR3 contains 16 residues. This chain's CDR3 is CASTWGDTTPNYGYTF. CDR3 sequence (DNA): TGTGCCAGTACGTGGGGGGACACAACCCCTAACTATGGCTACACCTTC.

Only a few counts were recorded for this clonotype. V is TRBV28 and J is TRBJ1-2; no reliable D call. Germline V lookup: CDR1 MDHEN, CDR2 SYDVKM. The CDR3 is 17 residues long. Trimming took off 6 bases at V and 5 bases at J, with 25 bases between the two ends. Here the CDR3 reads CASRLPSPRTRAYGYTF. CDR3 sequence (DNA): TGTGCCAGCAGGTTACCCTCTCCGCGAACAAGGGCTTATGGCTACACCTTC.

The rearrangement joins TRBV20-1 to TRBJ2-5; tentative D call: TRBD1 (6 bases). The V gene's germline CDR1 is DFQATT and CDR2 SNEGSKA (reference sequence). V gave up 0 bases and J gave up 9 bases, with 17 bases separating them. CDR3 length equals 14 residues. The CDR3 nucleotides are TGCAGTGCTAGAGATCCCACAGGGAGAGGGGCCCAGTACTTC. Translation gives CSARDPTGRGAQYF.

The CDR3 DNA reads as TGTGCCACCAGGGTAGAGGGGGGTAACAATCAGCCCCAGCATTTT. This gives the protein CATRVEGGNNQPQHF. V gene TRBV15 combines with J gene TRBJ1-5; perhaps TRBD1 as D (6 bases). The CDR3 contains 15 residues. Between the trimmed V and J ends, which lost 6 bases and 3 bases, there was a span of 15 bases. CDR1 and CDR2 from the germline V gene are LNHNV and YYDKDF (reference sequence).

The chain is built from TRBV20-1 and TRBJ1-6; D gene ambiguous. Germline V gives CDR1 DFQATT, CDR2 SNEGSKA (reference sequence). The CDR3 sequence is 13 residues long. V lost 0 bases and J lost 10, with 10 bases in between. CDR3 nucleotides: TGCAGTGCTAGAGATGTCAGTTTATCACCCCTCCACTTT. This gives the protein CSARDVSLSPLHF.

The chain joins TRBV20-1 to TRBJ2-3; possibly TRBD1 for D (6 bases). The CDR3 loop spans 16 amino acids. V shed 5 bases and J shed 1 base, with 19 bases lying between them. The germline CDR1 and CDR2 sequences are DFQATT and SNEGSKA (reference sequence). The CDR3 reads CSAPSQGEGGTDTQYF. DNA for the CDR3: TGCAGTGCTCCCTCACAGGGCGAGGGGGGCACAGATACGCAGTATTTT.

This chain connects TRBV10-1 to TRBJ2-5, with 7 bases aligning to TRBD2. After removal of 6 bases from V and 3 bases from J, the junction contained 7 bases not matched to a gene. From germline, CDR1 is WNHNN and CDR2 SYGVQD (reference sequence). The CDR3 totals 14 residues. CDR3 residues: CASSPLADKETQYF. CDR3 in DNA: TGCGCCAGCAGCCCCCTAGCGGACAAAGAGACCCAGTACTTC.

This rearrangement joins TRBV27 to TRBJ1-5, with D unresolved. CDR3 length: 14 residues. Between the trimmed V and J ends, which lost 2 bases and 5 bases, there was a span of 10 bases. Per germline, CDR1 MNHEY and CDR2 SMNVEV (reference sequence). Here the CDR3 DNA reads TGTGCCAGCAGTTTAAGGAACACCCATCAGCCCCAGCATTTT. Translated: CASSLRNTHQPQHF.

This clonotype has just a few counts. This sequence joins TRBV24-1 and TRBJ2-2; no definite D call. The CDR3 contains 14 residues. V lost 6 bases, J lost 4 bases, and 11 bases lay in between. Per germline, CDR1 KGHDR and CDR2 SFDVKD. The CDR3 region has the DNA TGTGCCACCAGTCCCAGGTGGGGCACCGGGGAGCTGTTTTTT. Translating gives CATSPRWGTGELFF.

The chain carries TRBV24-1 and TRBJ1-2; D is possibly TRBD1 (5 bases). The ends were cut back, 5 bases at V and 4 bases at J, with 13 bases in the middle. CDR3 length: 14 residues. Germline V CDR1 and CDR2: KGHDR, SFDVKD. The CDR3 region is CATSARQGTYGYTF. DNA for the CDR3: TGTGCCACCAGTGCCCGCCAGGGAACCTATGGCTACACCTTC.

This rearrangement joins TRBV20-1 to TRBJ2-1, with TRBD1 identical over 8 bases. Germline V CDR1 and CDR2: DFQATT, SNEGSKA (reference sequence). After removal of 0 bases from V and 8 bases from J, the junction contained 9 bases not matched to a gene. The CDR3 contains 15 residues. The CDR3 loop reads CSARDQTGDNDEQFF. The CDR3 DNA reads TGCAGTGCTAGAGATCAGACAGGGGATAACGATGAGCAGTTCTTC.

Only one count was recorded for this clonotype. The chain links TRBV7-9 to TRBJ1-2, with a possible D match to TRBD1 (5 bases). This CDR3 spans 16 amino acids. With 5 bases removed from V and 2 bases from J, the gap between germline ends came to 18 bases. Germline V gives CDR1 SEHNR, CDR2 FQNEAQ (reference sequence). The CDR3 spells CASSQNNFRVNYGYTF. The CDR3 nucleotides are TGTGCCAGCAGCCAGAACAACTTCAGGGTGAACTATGGCTACACCTTC.

The V gene is TRBV27, the J gene TRBJ1-2; D may be TRBD1 (6 bases). CDR3 size: 18 residues. V lost 3 bases and J lost 0, with 20 bases in between. CDR1 and CDR2 from the germline V gene are MNHEY and SMNVEV (reference sequence). The CDR3 reads CASSFGLPGTQANYGYTF. The CDR3 nucleotides are TGTGCCAGCAGTTTTGGTTTACCCGGGACACAAGCTAACTATGGCTACACCTTC.

This clonotype turned up a few times. The chain links TRBV4-3 to TRBJ1-5; no clear D gene. Germline V CDR1 and CDR2: LGHNA, YSLEER. V lost 1 base and J lost 3, with 7 bases in between. This CDR3 is 14 amino acids long. The DNA of the CDR3 is TGCGCCAGCAGCCAAGTCCGGTCCAATCAGCCCCAGCATTTT. As protein: CASSQVRSNQPQHF.

The V and J genes are TRBV5-4 and TRBJ2-1; D possibly corresponds to TRBD1 (6 bases). CDR1 and CDR2 (germline): SGHNT, YYREEE (reference sequence). V dropped 2 bases and J dropped 6 bases, with 9 bases sitting between them. The CDR3 runs 13 residues. The CDR3 bases are TGTGCCAGCAGCTTCGGACAGCTCAATGAGCAGTTCTTC. Translated: CASSFGQLNEQFF.

The chain combines TRBV19 with TRBJ2-7, with 11 bases that match TRBD2. CDR1 is LNHDA and CDR2 is SQIVND in the germline V gene (reference sequence). This CDR3 comprises 16 residues. Trimming at V came to 5 bases and at J to 1 base, leaving 7 bases not matched to a gene. The CDR3 region has the DNA TGTGCCAGTAGTCCTGACGGGACTAGCGGTTCCTACGAGCAGTACTTC. Translated: CASSPDGTSGSYEQYF.

The V call is TRBV11-2, the J call TRBJ1-2; TRBD1 might be the D (5 bases). Germline CDR1 and CDR2: SGHAT and FQNNGV. This CDR3 spans 14 amino acids. The V and J ends lost 8 bases and 3 bases respectively, with 16 bases between them. The CDR3 DNA reads as TGTGCCAGCCGCCTGGGGGGGGTCGACTATGGCTACACCTTC. Its translation is CASRLGGVDYGYTF. The complete variable domain, with remaining parts taken from reference TRBV11-2 and TRBJ1-2, reads EAGVAQSPRYKIIEKRQSVAFWCNPISGHATLYWYQQILGQGPKLLIQFQNNGVVDDSQLPKDRFSAERLKGVDSTLKIQPAKLEDSAVYLCASRLGGVDYGYTFGSGTRLTVV.

The chain uses TRBV18 and TRBJ2-5; TRBD1 agrees at 9 bases. There are 15 residues in the CDR3. Germline trimming cut 4 bases from V and 5 bases from J; bases unmatched to any gene: 8. Germline loops: CDR1 KGHSH, CDR2 LQKENI. DNA of the CDR3: TGTGCCAGCTCACGGGGACAGGGACATCTGGAGACCCAGTACTTC. It specifies CASSRGQGHLETQYF.

This chain links TRBV7-9 with TRBJ1-3; D is uncertain. The CDR3 covers 14 residues. The V gene's germline CDR1 is SEHNR and CDR2 FQNEAQ (reference sequence). Deletions cut 0 bases from V and 4 bases from J, with 7 bases between. CDR3 in amino acids: CASSLAEAGNTIYF. For the CDR3, the DNA is TGTGCCAGCAGCTTAGCAGAGGCGGGAAACACCATATATTTT.

The V and J genes are TRBV28 and TRBJ2-3; 13 bases line up with TRBD2. The germline CDR1 and CDR2 sequences are MDHEN and SYDVKM. The CDR3 sequence is 17 residues long. The V gene end was trimmed by 5 bases and the J gene end by 6 bases; junction bases not matched to a gene: 11. The CDR3 region is CASSIKTSGRKRDTQYF. In nucleotides, the CDR3 is TGTGCCAGCAGTATTAAGACTAGCGGGAGGAAGAGGGATACGCAGTATTTT.

The V and J genes are TRBV19 and TRBJ1-2; TRBD1 aligns across 10 bases. CDR1 is LNHDA and CDR2 is SQIVND in the germline V gene (reference sequence). The V and J ends lost 6 bases and 0 bases, in that order; junction bases with no gene match: 7. The length of the CDR3 is 16 residues. This CDR3 is CASRKWTGGANYGYTF. The CDR3 DNA reads TGTGCCAGTAGAAAATGGACAGGGGGAGCTAACTATGGCTACACCTTC.

This clonotype appeared a few times. In DNA, the CDR3 is TGCAGTGCTAGGGGTTCTAGCGGGAGGGCCAGAGAGACCCAGTACTTC. Translating it yields CSARGSSGRARETQYF. The chain uses TRBV20-1 and TRBJ2-5; 12 positions agree with TRBD2. Germline-derived CDR1 and CDR2 are DFQATT and SNEGSKA (reference sequence). The CDR3 runs 16 residues. The junction had 9 bases not matched to a gene; V was cut back by 3 bases and J by 4 bases.

The chain carries TRBV20-1 and TRBJ1-1; no clear D. From germline, CDR1 is DFQATT and CDR2 SNEGSKA (reference sequence). V dropped 1 base and J dropped 2 bases, with 11 bases sitting between them. The CDR3 sequence is 14 residues long. In nucleotides, the CDR3 is TGCAGTGCTAGAGCGACCCGACCAAACACTGAAGCTTTCTTT. It is translated as CSARATRPNTEAFF.

V gene TRBV6-1 combines with J gene TRBJ1-2; D uncertain. Per the germline V gene, CDR1 is MNHNS and CDR2 is SASEGT. V lost 5 bases to trimming and J lost 4 bases, with 20 bases between them. The CDR3 covers 16 residues. As DNA, the CDR3 is TGTGCCAGCAGTCCGGTCCGGGCCAGTCGTGGCTATGGCTACACCTTC. It specifies CASSPVRASRGYGYTF.

The chain recombines TRBV7-2 with TRBJ2-1, with D possibly being TRBD2 (5 bases). The length of the CDR3 is 13 residues. The V gene lost 2 bases and the J gene lost 9 bases, with 11 bases spanning the gap. Germline CDR1 reads SGHTA; CDR2 reads FQGNSA. In DNA, the CDR3 is TGTGCCAGCAGCTTACGTAGGGAGTCTGAGCAGTTCTTC. Amino acid sequence: CASSLRRESEQFF. The full variable domain, in which reference TRBV7-2 and TRBJ2-1 provide the parts outside the CDR3, is GAGVSQSPSNKVTEKGKDVELRCDPISGHTALYWYRQSLGQGLEFLIYFQGNSAPDKSGLPSDRFSAERTGGSVSTLTIQRTQQEDSAVYLCASSLRRESEQFFGPGTRLTVL.

The chain uses TRBV30 and TRBJ2-1; 11 positions agree with TRBD2. Germline-derived CDR1 and CDR2 are GTSNPN and SVGIG (reference sequence). V trimming: 5 bases; J trimming: 9 bases; junction bases outside the gene matches: 9. This CDR3 spans 14 amino acids. CDR3: CAWDNSGRAFEQFF. The CDR3 region has the DNA TGTGCCTGGGATAATAGCGGGAGGGCCTTTGAGCAGTTCTTC.

The CDR3 sequence is CASSLRGLSTDTQYF. CDR3 bases: TGTGCCAGCAGCTTAAGGGGGTTAAGCACAGATACGCAGTATTTT. V is TRBV7-3 and J is TRBJ2-3, with D perhaps assigned TRBD1 or TRBD2 (5 bases each). Per germline, CDR1 SGHTA and CDR2 FQGTGA. V shed 1 base and J shed 0 bases, with 8 bases lying between them. The CDR3 length is 15 residues. The variable domain in full, with the rest retrieved from reference TRBV7-3 and TRBJ2-3, is GAGVSQTPSNKVTEKGKYVELRCDPISGHTALYWYRQSLGQGPEFLIYFQGTGAADDSGLPNDRFFAVRPEGSVSTLKIQRTERGDSAVYLCASSLRGLSTDTQYFGPGTRLTVL.

In this sample, this clonotype turned up once. DNA for the CDR3: TGTGCCAGCAGTCGGTCGACCAGGGGGCTGTTTATAGAGACCCAGTACTTC. Residues: CASSRSTRGLFIETQYF. The V call is TRBV12-3 or TRBV12-4, the J call TRBJ2-5; TRBD1 matches 8 bases. CDR3 length equals 17 residues. The V segment lost 5 bases and the J segment 4 bases; nucleotides outside the gene matches: 15.

This clonotype was counted between two and nine times. The gene calls are TRBV20-1 and TRBJ1-4; 10 positions agree with TRBD1. Germline assignment: CDR1 DFQATT and CDR2 SNEGSKA (reference sequence). J lost 8 bases, V lost 2 bases, and 5 bases had no gene match. The CDR3 sequence is 14 residues long. Written as DNA, the CDR3 is TGCAGTGCTAGATTCCGGGACAGGGGCGAAAAACTGTTTTTT. Its translation: CSARFRDRGEKLFF.